These 26 T cell receptor beta chains were all obtained from the same sample, sequenced in a study of cytomegalovirus exposure and HLA in healthy donors. Vbeta (60) and Jbeta (13) primers were used in the PCR. Sequenced by immunoSEQ multiplex PCR; TCRdb stores in-frame clones only, minus some. The sample includes 45,000 to 55,000 clones. Sequencing used PBMCs. The receptors shown here come from a woman in her forties or fifties in good health and CMV-seropositive.

The chain combines TRBV6-1 with TRBJ2-7, with D perhaps TRBD2 (6 bases). Germline loops: CDR1 MNHNS, CDR2 SASEGT. V lost 8 bases to trimming and J lost 3 bases, with 17 bases between them. This CDR3 has 14 residues. CDR3 in amino acids: CASRDGGTGYEQYF. CDR3 in DNA: TGTGCCAGCCGAGATGGGGGGACGGGCTACGAGCAGTACTTC.

The chain recombines TRBV5-4 with TRBJ2-7; the match to TRBD1 covers 8 bases. Germline V gene sequence: CDR1 SGHNT, CDR2 YYREEE (reference sequence). Trimming at V came to 4 bases and at J to 0 bases, leaving 6 bases not matched to a gene. The CDR3 contains 15 residues. As DNA, the CDR3 is TGTGCCAGCAGCATGGGACAGGCGAGCTCCTACGAGCAGTACTTC. Translating gives CASSMGQASSYEQYF.

This sequence joins TRBV5-1 and TRBJ1-1; D gene ambiguous. This CDR3 comprises 14 residues. Germline CDR1 SGHRS, CDR2 YFSETQ. V was trimmed by 4 bases and J by 0 bases, leaving 10 bases between them. The CDR3 coding sequence is TGCGCCAGCAGCCAAGGGCGGGTGAACACTGAAGCTTTCTTT. Its protein product is CASSQGRVNTEAFF.

This chain joins TRBV5-1 and TRBJ2-1, with D perhaps matching TRBD2 (5 bases). Trimming took off 0 bases at V and 7 bases at J, with 14 bases between the two ends. Looked up from germline, CDR1 is SGHRS and CDR2 is YFSETQ. The CDR3 contains 15 residues. CDR3 loop: CASSLGGRSGNEQFF. In DNA form, the CDR3 reads TGCGCCAGCAGCTTGGGCGGTCGGTCGGGAAATGAGCAGTTCTTC.

The rearrangement joins TRBV19 to TRBJ1-1; D is perhaps TRBD1 (6 bases). The CDR3 runs 17 residues. The germline gives CDR1 LNHDA, CDR2 SQIVND (reference sequence). V was trimmed by 6 bases and J by 3 bases, leaving 23 bases between them. In DNA, the CDR3 is TGTGCCAGTAGACAAGCAGGGGCGTGGGCAGTCGACACTGAAGCTTTCTTT. Translating gives CASRQAGAWAVDTEAFF.

The V gene is TRBV6-5, the J gene TRBJ2-7; 9 nucleotides align to TRBD1. The V gene's germline CDR1 is MNHEY and CDR2 SVGAGI. The V segment lost 6 bases and the J segment 1 base; nucleotides outside the gene matches: 7. The CDR3 is made up of 15 amino acids. CDR3 region: CASRTDRGVSYEQYF. The CDR3 nucleotides are TGTGCCAGCAGGACAGACAGGGGGGTTTCCTACGAGCAGTACTTC.

The chain employs TRBV30 and TRBJ2-7, with 10 nucleotides matching TRBD2. This CDR3 is built from 13 residues. Looked up from germline, CDR1 is GTSNPN and CDR2 is SVGIG (reference sequence). Trimming at V came to 0 bases and at J to 4 bases, leaving 0 bases not matched to a gene. CDR3 loop: CAWSVAGGYEQYF. The CDR3 coding sequence is TGTGCCTGGAGTGTAGCGGGAGGGTACGAGCAGTACTTC. Supplemented by reference TRBV30 and TRBJ2-7, the full variable domain reads SQTIHQWPATLVQPVGSPLSLECTVEGTSNPNLYWYRQAAGRGLQLLFYSVGIGQISSEVPQNLSASRPQDRQFILSSKKLLLSDSGFYLCAWSVAGGYEQYFGPGTRLTVT.

The V and J genes are TRBV4-3 and TRBJ2-7, with D possibly TRBD2 on 7 matching bases. The length of the CDR3 is 14 residues. Trimming removed 3 bases from V and 3 bases from J, with 12 bases in between. Per germline, CDR1 LGHNA and CDR2 YSLEER. CDR3 bases: TGCGCCAGCAGCCAGGGGAGGGGGGTCTACGAGCAGTACTTC. Translating it yields CASSQGRGVYEQYF.

The V gene is TRBV27, the J gene TRBJ2-5, with 13 bases that match TRBD2. The J call may be faulty, since TRBJ2-7 better matches the DNA end. This CDR3 is built from 15 residues. From germline, CDR1 is MNHEY and CDR2 SMNVEV (reference sequence). The CDR3 region is CASSPGTSGVYEQYF. The DNA of the CDR3 is TGTGCCAGCAGTCCCGGGACTAGCGGGGTGTACGAGCAGTACTTC.

The V call is TRBV29-1, the J call TRBJ1-2; D may be TRBD1 (5 bases). The germline gives CDR1 SQVTM, CDR2 ANQGSEA. This CDR3 has 12 amino acids. V was pared by 2 bases and J by 4 bases, with 8 bases between. The CDR3 here is CSVEQGAYGYTF. CDR3 in DNA: TGCAGCGTTGAACAAGGGGCCTATGGCTACACCTTC.

The chain recombines TRBV5-1 with TRBJ2-3, with D unresolved. The CDR3 loop spans 15 amino acids. The V end lost 0 bases, the J end lost 0 bases, and 8 bases lay between the germline ends. Germline-derived CDR1 and CDR2 are SGHRS and YFSETQ. The CDR3 sequence: CASSLGHSSTDTQYF. The CDR3, as DNA: TGCGCCAGCAGCTTGGGACATTCTAGCACAGATACGCAGTATTTT.

The chain employs TRBV5-1 and TRBJ1-1; 12 bases fit TRBD1. V lost 0 bases and J lost 4; bases outside the gene matches: 7. The CDR3 totals 17 residues. Germline V lookup: CDR1 SGHRS, CDR2 YFSETQ. The CDR3 nucleotides are TGCGCCAGCAGCTTGGCCGGGACAGGGGGCGCGGGCACTGAAGCTTTCTTT. It specifies CASSLAGTGGAGTEAFF.

The chain recombines TRBV4-1 with TRBJ1-1; 9 bases line up with TRBD1. J was trimmed by 10 bases and V by 1 base; bases with no gene match: 1. The length of the CDR3 is 12 residues. Germline CDR1 MGHRA, CDR2 YSYEKL. CDR3 bases: TGCGCCAGCAGCCAAGGGGGACAGGGAGCTTTCTTT. This codes for CASSQGGQGAFF.

This CDR3 is CAWTSGGSYNEQFF. CDR3 bases: TGTGCCTGGACTAGCGGGGGATCCTACAATGAGCAGTTCTTC. V is TRBV30 and J is TRBJ2-1; 10 nucleotides align to TRBD2. Germline trimming cut 4 bases from V and 1 base from J; bases unmatched to any gene: 1. Germline V gene sequence: CDR1 GTSNPN, CDR2 SVGIG (reference sequence). CDR3 length: 14 amino acids.

The chain employs TRBV6-6 and TRBJ1-5, with no clear D. The CDR3 has 15 amino acids. Germline CDR1 MNHNY, CDR2 SVGAGI (reference sequence). V was shortened by 0 bases and J by 1 base, with 7 bases between the two germline ends. The CDR3 region is CASSYSRRSNQPQHF. CDR3 bases: TGTGCCAGCAGTTACTCGAGGAGGAGCAATCAGCCCCAGCATTTT.

The genes are TRBV7-2 and TRBJ1-2; a possible D gene is TRBD1 (6 bases). The CDR3 consists of 15 residues. V gave up 4 bases and J gave up 7 bases, with 19 bases separating them. Germline assignment: CDR1 SGHTA and CDR2 FQGNSA. The CDR3 sequence: CASSYTGWTSGGYTF. In nucleotides, the CDR3 is TGTGCCAGCAGCTATACAGGGTGGACCTCGGGTGGCTACACCTTC.

This chain links TRBV6-1 with TRBJ2-1; weak D call: TRBD2 (6 bases). Germline loops: CDR1 MNHNS, CDR2 SASEGT. The CDR3 has 12 residues. Trimming stripped 6 bases from V and 9 bases from J, with 12 bases between. The CDR3 region has the DNA TGTGCCAGCAGGCCCGGGAGCGGTGAGCAGTTCTTC. Translating it yields CASRPGSGEQFF.

The chain has TRBV7-2 and TRBJ1-1; 10 positions agree with TRBD1. J gave up 1 base and V 4 bases, and 9 bases lay outside the gene matches. This CDR3 is 17 amino acids long. In germline, CDR1 is SGHTA, CDR2 FQGNSA. The CDR3 region is CASSSRDRGFTNTEAFF. The CDR3, as DNA: TGTGCCAGCAGCTCCAGGGACAGGGGTTTTACGAACACTGAAGCTTTCTTT.

The chain recombines TRBV10-1 with TRBJ2-5; 7 bases are a match to TRBD1. The germline gives CDR1 WNHNN, CDR2 SYGVQD (reference sequence). The V and J ends lost 4 bases and 4 bases, in that order; junction bases with no gene match: 6. This CDR3 is built from 14 residues. The CDR3 region has the DNA TGCGCCAGCAGTGCAGGGGGTACGGGAGAGACCCAGTACTTC. This gives the protein CASSAGGTGETQYF.

The chain recombines TRBV4-3 with TRBJ1-4; 12 bases agree with TRBD1. The germline CDR1 and CDR2 sequences are LGHNA and YSLEER. The CDR3 length is 17 residues. J lost 3 bases, V lost 5 bases, and 7 bases had no gene match. As DNA, the CDR3 is TGCGCCAGCAGCACCGGGACAGGGGGCTTTTCTAATGAAAAACTGTTTTTT. This translates into CASSTGTGGFSNEKLFF.

The CDR3 sequence: CASSTTQGYNQPQHF. Written as DNA, the CDR3 is TGTGCCAGCAGTACGACACAGGGATACAATCAGCCCCAGCATTTT. The V gene is TRBV28, the J gene TRBJ1-5, with a weak D call TRBD1 (6 bases). CDR3 length equals 15 residues. The V gene lost 5 bases and the J gene lost 3 bases, with 14 bases spanning the gap. Germline loops: CDR1 MDHEN, CDR2 SYDVKM.

The chain employs TRBV2 and TRBJ1-2; D is perhaps TRBD1 (6 bases). Germline values: CDR1 SNHLY, CDR2 FYNNEI. The CDR3 runs to 14 residues. Trimming stripped 4 bases from V and 4 bases from J, with 13 bases between. The CDR3 bases are TGTGCCAGCAGTGGGGGGGGCGCGGCCTATGGCTACACCTTC. It yields the protein CASSGGGAAYGYTF.

The chain joins TRBV5-4 to TRBJ1-1; D may be TRBD1 (6 bases). This CDR3 has 16 amino acids. Germline lookup yields CDR1 SGHNT and CDR2 YYREEE (reference sequence). The ends were cut back, 3 bases at V and 1 base at J, with 16 bases in the middle. The DNA of the CDR3 is TGTGCCAGCAGCTGGGGGGGGCGAGGGGGGAACACTGAAGCTTTCTTT. This encodes CASSWGGRGGNTEAFF.

V usage is TRBV5-1 and J usage is TRBJ1-1; D possibly corresponds to TRBD1 (6 bases). V lost 2 bases and J lost 1, with 15 bases in between. The CDR3 totals 16 residues. Per the germline V gene, CDR1 is SGHRS and CDR2 is YFSETQ. Here the CDR3 reads CASSFGAGASNTEAFF. The CDR3 bases are TGCGCCAGCAGCTTCGGGGCAGGGGCTTCGAACACTGAAGCTTTCTTT.

The V gene is TRBV4-3, the J gene TRBJ1-6, with TRBD1 matching over 11 bases. CDR3 length: 16 amino acids. V trimming: 2 bases; J trimming: 9 bases; junction bases outside the gene matches: 6. Germline loops: CDR1 LGHNA, CDR2 YSLEER. Here the CDR3 reads CASSQQWGQGGSPLHF. As DNA, the CDR3 is TGCGCCAGCAGCCAACAATGGGGACAGGGGGGTTCACCCCTCCACTTT.

The V gene is TRBV5-4, the J gene TRBJ2-2; 13 nucleotides line up with TRBD2. Germline loops: CDR1 SGHNT, CDR2 YYREEE (reference sequence). This CDR3 has 16 amino acids. V shed 3 bases and J 5 bases; nucleotides not matched to a gene: 4. This CDR3 is CASSWGTSGITGELFF. Here the CDR3 DNA reads TGTGCCAGCAGCTGGGGGACTAGCGGGATTACCGGGGAGCTGTTTTTT.